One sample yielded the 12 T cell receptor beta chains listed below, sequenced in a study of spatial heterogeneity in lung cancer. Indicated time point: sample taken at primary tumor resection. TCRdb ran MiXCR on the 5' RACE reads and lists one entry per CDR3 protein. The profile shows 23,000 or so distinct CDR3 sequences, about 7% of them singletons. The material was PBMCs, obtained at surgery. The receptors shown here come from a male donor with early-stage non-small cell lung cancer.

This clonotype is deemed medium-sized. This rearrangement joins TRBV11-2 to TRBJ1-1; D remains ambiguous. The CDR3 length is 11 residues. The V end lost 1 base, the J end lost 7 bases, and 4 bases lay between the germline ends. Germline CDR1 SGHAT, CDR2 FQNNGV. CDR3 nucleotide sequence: TGTGCCAGCAGCTTAGGTGGTGAAGCTTTCTTT. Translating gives CASSLGGEAFF.

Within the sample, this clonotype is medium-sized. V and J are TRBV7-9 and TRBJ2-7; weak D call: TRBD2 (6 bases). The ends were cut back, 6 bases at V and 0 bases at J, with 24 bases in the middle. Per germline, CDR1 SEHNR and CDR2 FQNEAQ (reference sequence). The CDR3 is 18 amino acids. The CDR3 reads CASSPGPWFAGTSYEQYF. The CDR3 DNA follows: TGTGCCAGCAGTCCCGGTCCTTGGTTTGCGGGAACCTCCTACGAGCAGTACTTC.

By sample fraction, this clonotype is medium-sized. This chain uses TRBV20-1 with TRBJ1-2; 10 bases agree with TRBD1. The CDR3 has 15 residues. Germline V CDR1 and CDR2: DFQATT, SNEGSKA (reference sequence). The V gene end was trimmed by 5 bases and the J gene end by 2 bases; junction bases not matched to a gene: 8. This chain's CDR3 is CSALRDRGMNYGYTF. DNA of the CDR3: TGCAGTGCTCTCCGGGACAGGGGAATGAACTATGGCTACACCTTC.

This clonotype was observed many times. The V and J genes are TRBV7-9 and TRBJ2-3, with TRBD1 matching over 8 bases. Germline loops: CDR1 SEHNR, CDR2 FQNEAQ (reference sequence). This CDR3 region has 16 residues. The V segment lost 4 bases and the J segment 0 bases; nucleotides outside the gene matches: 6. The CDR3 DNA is TGTGCCAGCAGCTACGGACAGGGAGAAAGCACAGATACGCAGTATTTT. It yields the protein CASSYGQGESTDTQYF.

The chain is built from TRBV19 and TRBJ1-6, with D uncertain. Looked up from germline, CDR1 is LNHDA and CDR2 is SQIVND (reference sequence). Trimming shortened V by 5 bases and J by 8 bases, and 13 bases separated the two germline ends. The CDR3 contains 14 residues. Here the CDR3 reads CASSSLNPDSPLHF. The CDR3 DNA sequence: TGTGCCAGTAGTTCGCTCAATCCGGATTCACCCCTCCACTTT. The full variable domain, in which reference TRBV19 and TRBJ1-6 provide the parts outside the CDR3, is DGGITQSPKYLFRKEGQNVTLSCEQNLNHDAMYWYRQDPGQGLRLIYYSQIVNDFQKGDIAEGYSVSREKKESFPLTVTSAQKNPTAFYLCASSSLNPDSPLHFGNGTRLTVT.

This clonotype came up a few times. The CDR3 sequence is CASSRQGSPDTQYF. As DNA, the CDR3 is TGTGCCAGCAGCCGACAGGGGAGCCCAGATACGCAGTATTTT. The chain has TRBV12-3 or TRBV12-4 and TRBJ2-3, with 8 positions matching TRBD1. The CDR3 spans 14 residues. Unmatched junction bases numbered 6, after V lost 6 bases and J lost 4 bases.

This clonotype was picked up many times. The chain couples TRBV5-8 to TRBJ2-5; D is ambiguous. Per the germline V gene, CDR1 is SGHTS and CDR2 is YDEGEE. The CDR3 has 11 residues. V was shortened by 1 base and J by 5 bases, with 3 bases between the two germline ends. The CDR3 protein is CASSLRETQYF. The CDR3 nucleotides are TGTGCCAGCAGCTTGCGGGAGACCCAGTACTTC.

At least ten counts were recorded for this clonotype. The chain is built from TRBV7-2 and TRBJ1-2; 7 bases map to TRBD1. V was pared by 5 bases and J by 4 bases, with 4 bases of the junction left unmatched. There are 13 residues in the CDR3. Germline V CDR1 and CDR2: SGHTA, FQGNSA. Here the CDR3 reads CASSPTGVYGYTF. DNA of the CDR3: TGTGCCAGCAGCCCCACAGGGGTCTATGGCTACACCTTC.

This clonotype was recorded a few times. CDR3 nucleotides: TGTGCCAGCAGCCAAAGGAGGTCGGATGAAGCTTTCTTT. This sequence encodes CASSQRRSDEAFF. The chain links TRBV14 to TRBJ1-1; unclear D gene. The germline CDR1 and CDR2 sequences are SGHDN and FVKESK. Trimming removed 2 bases from V and 7 bases from J, with 11 bases in between. The CDR3 extends over 13 amino acids.

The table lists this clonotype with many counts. The CDR3: CAVTQGENTEAFF. CDR3 nucleotides: TGTGCAGTTACACAAGGCGAGAACACTGAAGCTTTCTTT. The gene calls are TRBV2 and TRBJ1-1; D unclear. The CDR3 has 13 amino acids. The germline V gene encodes CDR1 SNHLY and CDR2 FYNNEI.

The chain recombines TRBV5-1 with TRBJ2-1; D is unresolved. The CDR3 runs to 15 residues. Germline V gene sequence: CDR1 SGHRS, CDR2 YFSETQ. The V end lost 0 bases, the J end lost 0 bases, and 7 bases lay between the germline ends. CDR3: CASSLDGISYNEQFF. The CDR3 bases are TGCGCCAGCAGCTTGGATGGGATCTCCTACAATGAGCAGTTCTTC. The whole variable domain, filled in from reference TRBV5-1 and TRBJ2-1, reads KAGVTQTPRYLIKTRGQQVTLSCSPISGHRSVSWYQQTPGQGLQFLFEYFSETQRNKGNFPGRFSGRQFSNSRSEMNVSTLELGDSALYLCASSLDGISYNEQFFGPGTRLTVL.

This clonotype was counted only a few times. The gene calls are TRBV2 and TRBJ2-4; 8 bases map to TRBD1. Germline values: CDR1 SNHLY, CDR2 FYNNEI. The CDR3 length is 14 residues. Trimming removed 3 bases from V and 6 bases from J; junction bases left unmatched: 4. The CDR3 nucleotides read TGTGCCAGCAGTGATAGACAGGGGAGAAACATTCAGTACTTC. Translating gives CASSDRQGRNIQYF.